A single sample is the source of the 5 T cell receptor beta chains below, sequenced in a study of blood T cell repertoires in COVID-19. The data were produced by immunoSEQ multiplex PCR, yet TCRdb's version contains in-frame clones alone and is incomplete. The data contain 130,000 or so clones, 84% of them seen just once; the ten biggest clones take up approximately 1.5%. The sequenced sample consisted of peripheral blood. The receptors shown here come from a man in his fifties or sixties with acute or convalescent COVID-19.

The genes are TRBV24-1 and TRBJ2-2; a possible D gene is TRBD2 (7 bases). Trimming left V 0 bases short and J 0 bases short, with 16 bases between. The CDR3 is 19 amino acids. The germline CDR1 and CDR2 sequences are KGHDR and SFDVKD. The CDR3 loop reads CATSDLTRGADPNTGELFF. Here the CDR3 DNA reads TGTGCCACCAGTGATTTGACCCGGGGGGCCGATCCGAACACCGGGGAGCTGTTTTTT.

V and J are TRBV5-1 and TRBJ1-3; D may be TRBD1 (6 bases). Germline assignment: CDR1 SGHRS and CDR2 YFSETQ. CDR3 length equals 15 residues. V shed 1 base and J shed 4 bases, with 12 bases lying between them. The CDR3 bases are TGCGCCAGCAGCTTGACAGGGACTATCGGAAACACCATATATTTT. As protein: CASSLTGTIGNTIYF. The full variable domain, with the rest looked up from reference TRBV5-1 and TRBJ1-3, is KAGVTQTPRYLIKTRGQQVTLSCSPISGHRSVSWYQQTPGQGLQFLFEYFSETQRNKGNFPGRFSGRQFSNSRSEMNVSTLELGDSALYLCASSLTGTIGNTIYFGEGSWLTVV.

The gene calls are TRBV4-1 and TRBJ1-3; TRBD1 matches 7 bases. The CDR3 is made up of 18 amino acids. J was trimmed by 0 bases and V by 2 bases; bases with no gene match: 10. Per the germline V gene, CDR1 is MGHRA and CDR2 is YSYEKL. As DNA, the CDR3 is TGCGCCAGCAGCCAAAGCCCCTCGACAGGGCGCTCTGGAAACACCATATATTTT. Its translation: CASSQSPSTGRSGNTIYF.

The chain carries TRBV5-4 and TRBJ2-1, with 9 nucleotides matching TRBD2. The junction had 6 bases not matched to a gene; V was cut back by 3 bases and J by 5 bases. This CDR3 contains 15 residues. Germline loops: CDR1 SGHNT, CDR2 YYREEE (reference sequence). CDR3: CASSSVAGGNNEQFF. CDR3 coding DNA: TGTGCCAGCAGCTCAGTGGCGGGGGGGAACAATGAGCAGTTCTTC.

The chain employs TRBV2 and TRBJ1-5; D is undetermined. V dropped 1 base and J dropped 2 bases, with 12 bases sitting between them. This CDR3 has 16 amino acids. The V gene's germline CDR1 is SNHLY and CDR2 FYNNEI. The CDR3 region has the DNA TGTGCCAGCAGTGAAGATGAGGGTTGGGGCAATCAGCCCCAGCATTTT. Its protein product is CASSEDEGWGNQPQHF.